The clone carrying this T cell receptor beta chain came up many times. What it binds is not known. The data stem from a study of identical twins. Whole-study findings and limits: The more abundant beta clonotypes in cord blood had fewer insertions, and memory repertoires did not show this.

Using its own MiXCR run on the 5' RACE reads, TCRdb lists one record per CDR3 protein. In the table there are hundreds of thousands of distinct CDR3 sequences, 15% to 20% of which are singletons. These data are also associated with another study on T cells expressing NK-cell markers. That paper notes: The authors derived TCR beta repertoires from sorted CD3+CD56+NKG2C+, CD3+CD56+NKG2C- and CD3+CD56-NKG2C+ T cells. Dominant NKG2C+ clonotype frequencies of roughly 1.0-7.0% of CD8+ T cells were measured in roughly 6 donors.

Sequenced material: PBMCs. The sequence came from a woman aged 18-29 years in good health.

The CDR3, as DNA: TGTGCCAGCAGTCCCCTCACAGGGAGAGACACTGAAGCTTTCTTT. Its protein is CASSPLTGRDTEAFF. V and J are TRBV12-3 or TRBV12-4 and TRBJ1-1, with D maybe TRBD1 (6 bases). CDR3 size: 15 residues. V was shortened by 5 bases and J by 3 bases, with 16 bases between the two germline ends.